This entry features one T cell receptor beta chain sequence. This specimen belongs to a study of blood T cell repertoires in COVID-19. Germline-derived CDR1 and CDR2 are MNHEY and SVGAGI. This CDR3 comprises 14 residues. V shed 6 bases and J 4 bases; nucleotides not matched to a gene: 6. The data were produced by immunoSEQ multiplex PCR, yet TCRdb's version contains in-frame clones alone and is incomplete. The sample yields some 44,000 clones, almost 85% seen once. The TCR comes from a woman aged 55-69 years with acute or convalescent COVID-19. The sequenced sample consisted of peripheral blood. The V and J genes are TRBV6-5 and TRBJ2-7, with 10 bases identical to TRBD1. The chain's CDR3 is CASRSGTGVYEQYF. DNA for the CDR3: TGTGCCAGCAGATCCGGGACAGGGGTTTACGAGCAGTACTTC.